This T cell receptor (beta chain) emerged from a study of T cell repertoires in cytomegalovirus infection. Study at large: CMV infection plus the matching HLA type was flagged by public TCR beta signatures.

This clonotype has at least ten counts. The antigen is undetermined. Germline V gives CDR1 LNHNV, CDR2 YYDKDF (reference sequence). Trimming at V came to 5 bases and at J to 2 bases, leaving 5 bases not matched to a gene. The CDR3 loop spans 14 amino acids. Each CDR3 protein is one row after TCRdb ran MiXCR on the reads. The repertoire has about 130,000 distinct CDR3 sequences, almost 9% of them found once; the top ten carry around 9.1%. Regarding the study as a whole: Ex vivo responses were dominated by HLA-C-restricted CMV-specific TCR beta clonotypes. Totalled public TCR beta family frequency picked out people who carried CMV plus the relevant HLA.

This receptor was obtained from a human donor in good health (CMV status not recorded). Some clones in this sample may be carry-over from other donors' samples. Sequenced: PBMCs. The chain employs TRBV15 and TRBJ2-5; TRBD2 matches at 7 bases. As DNA, the CDR3 is TGTGCCACCAGCGGGAGGGGACTTCAAGAGACCCAGTACTTC. It encodes CATSGRGLQETQYF.